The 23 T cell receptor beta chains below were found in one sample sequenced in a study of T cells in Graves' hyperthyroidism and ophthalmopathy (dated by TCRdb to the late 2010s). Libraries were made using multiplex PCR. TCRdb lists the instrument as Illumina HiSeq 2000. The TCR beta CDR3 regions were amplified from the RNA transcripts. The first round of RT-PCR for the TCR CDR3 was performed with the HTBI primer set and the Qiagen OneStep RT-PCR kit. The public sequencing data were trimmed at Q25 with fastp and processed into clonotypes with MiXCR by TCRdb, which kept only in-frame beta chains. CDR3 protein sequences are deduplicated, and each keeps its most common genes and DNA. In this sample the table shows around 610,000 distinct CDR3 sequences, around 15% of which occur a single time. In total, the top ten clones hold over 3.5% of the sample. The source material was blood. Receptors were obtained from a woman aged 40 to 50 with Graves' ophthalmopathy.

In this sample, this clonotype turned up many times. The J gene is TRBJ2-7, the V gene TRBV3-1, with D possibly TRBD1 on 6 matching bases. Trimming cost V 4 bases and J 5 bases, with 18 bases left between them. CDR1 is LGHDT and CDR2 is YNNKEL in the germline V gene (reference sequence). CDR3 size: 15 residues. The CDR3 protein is CASSPPYRDENEQYF. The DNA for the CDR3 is TGTGCCAGCAGCCCCCCTTACAGGGATGAAAACGAGCAGTACTTC.

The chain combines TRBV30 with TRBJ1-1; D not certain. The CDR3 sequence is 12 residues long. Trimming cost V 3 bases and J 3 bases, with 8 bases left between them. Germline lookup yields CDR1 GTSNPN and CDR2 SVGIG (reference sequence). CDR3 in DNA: TGTGCCTGGAGACACATTTACACTGAAGCTTTCTTT. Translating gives CAWRHIYTEAFF.

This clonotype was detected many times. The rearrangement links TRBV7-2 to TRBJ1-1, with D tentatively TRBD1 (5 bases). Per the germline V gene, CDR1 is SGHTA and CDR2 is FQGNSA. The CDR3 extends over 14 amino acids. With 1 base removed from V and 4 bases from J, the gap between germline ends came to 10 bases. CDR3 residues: CASSLERGGTEAFF. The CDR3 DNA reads TGTGCCAGCAGCTTAGAGAGGGGAGGCACTGAAGCTTTCTTT.

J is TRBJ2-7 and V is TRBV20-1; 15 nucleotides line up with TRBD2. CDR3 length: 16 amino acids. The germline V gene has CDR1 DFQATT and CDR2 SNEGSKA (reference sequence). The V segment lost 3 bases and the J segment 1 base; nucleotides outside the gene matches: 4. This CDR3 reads CSASNGLAGGSYEQYF. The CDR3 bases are TGCAGTGCTAGTAACGGACTAGCGGGAGGGTCCTACGAGCAGTACTTC.

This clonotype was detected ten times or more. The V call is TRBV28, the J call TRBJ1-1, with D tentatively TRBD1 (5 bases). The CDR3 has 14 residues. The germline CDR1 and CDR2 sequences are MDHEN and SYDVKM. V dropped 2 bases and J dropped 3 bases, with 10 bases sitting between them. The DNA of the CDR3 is TGTGCCAGCAGTTTAGGGGCAGAGGACACTGAAGCTTTCTTT. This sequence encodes CASSLGAEDTEAFF. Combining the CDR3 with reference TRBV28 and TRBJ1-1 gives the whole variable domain DVKVTQSSRYLVKRTGEKVFLECVQDMDHENMFWYRQDPGLGLRLIYFSYDVKMKEKGDIPEGYSVSREKKERFSLILESASTNQTSMYLCASSLGAEDTEAFFGQGTRLTVV.

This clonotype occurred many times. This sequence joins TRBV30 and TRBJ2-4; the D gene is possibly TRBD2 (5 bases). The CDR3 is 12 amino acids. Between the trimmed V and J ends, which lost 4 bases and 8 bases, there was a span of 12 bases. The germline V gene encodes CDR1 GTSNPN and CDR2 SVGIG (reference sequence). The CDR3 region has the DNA TGTGCCTGGAAGCCGTCCGGGGACATTCAGTACTTC. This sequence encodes CAWKPSGDIQYF.

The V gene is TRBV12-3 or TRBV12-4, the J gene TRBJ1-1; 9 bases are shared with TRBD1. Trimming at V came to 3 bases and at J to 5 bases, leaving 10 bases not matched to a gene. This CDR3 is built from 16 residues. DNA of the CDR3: TGTGCCAGCAGTTTCGGCACGACAGGGGGTAGAACTGAAGCTTTCTTT. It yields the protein CASSFGTTGGRTEAFF.

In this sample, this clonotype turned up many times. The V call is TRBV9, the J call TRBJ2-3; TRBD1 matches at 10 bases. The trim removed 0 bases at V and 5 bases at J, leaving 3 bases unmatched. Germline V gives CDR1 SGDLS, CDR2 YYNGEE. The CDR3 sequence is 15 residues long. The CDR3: CASSVVGTGVDTQYF. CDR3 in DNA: TGTGCCAGCAGCGTAGTTGGGACAGGGGTAGATACGCAGTATTTT.

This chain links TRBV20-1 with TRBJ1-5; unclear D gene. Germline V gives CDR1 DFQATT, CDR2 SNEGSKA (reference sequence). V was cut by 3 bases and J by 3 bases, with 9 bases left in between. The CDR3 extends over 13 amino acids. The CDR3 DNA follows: TGCAGTGCTAGGCGGGATTTCAATCAGCCCCAGCATTTT. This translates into CSARRDFNQPQHF.

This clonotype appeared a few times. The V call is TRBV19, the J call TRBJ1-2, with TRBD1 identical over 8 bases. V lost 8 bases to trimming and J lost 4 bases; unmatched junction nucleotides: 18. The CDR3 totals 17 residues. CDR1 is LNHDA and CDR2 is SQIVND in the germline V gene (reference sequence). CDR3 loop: CASWSGGVIGLTYGYTF. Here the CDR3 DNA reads TGTGCCAGTTGGTCAGGGGGCGTGATCGGTTTGACCTATGGCTACACCTTC.

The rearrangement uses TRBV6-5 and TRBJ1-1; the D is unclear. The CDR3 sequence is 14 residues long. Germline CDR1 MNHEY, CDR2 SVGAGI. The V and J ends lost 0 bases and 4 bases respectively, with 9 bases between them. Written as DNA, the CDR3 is TGTGCCAGCAGTTACTCAAGAAAGGTCACTGAAGCTTTCTTT. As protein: CASSYSRKVTEAFF.

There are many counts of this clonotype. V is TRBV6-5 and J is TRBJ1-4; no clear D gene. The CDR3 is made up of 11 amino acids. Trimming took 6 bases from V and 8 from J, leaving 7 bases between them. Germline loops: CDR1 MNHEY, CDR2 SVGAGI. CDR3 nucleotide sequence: TGTGCCAGCAGCCCGGCGGAAAAACTGTTTTTT. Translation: CASSPAEKLFF.

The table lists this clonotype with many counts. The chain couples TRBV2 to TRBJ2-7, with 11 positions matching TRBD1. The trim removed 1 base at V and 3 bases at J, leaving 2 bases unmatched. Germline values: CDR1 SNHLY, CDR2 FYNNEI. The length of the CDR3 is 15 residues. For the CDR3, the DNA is TGTGCCAGCAGTGAAGGGACAGGGGGCCTCTACGAGCAGTACTTC. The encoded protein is CASSEGTGGLYEQYF.

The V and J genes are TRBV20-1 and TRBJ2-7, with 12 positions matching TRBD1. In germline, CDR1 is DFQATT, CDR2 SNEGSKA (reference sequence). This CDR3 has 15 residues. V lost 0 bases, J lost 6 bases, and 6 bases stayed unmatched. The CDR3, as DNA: TGCAGTGCTAGAGATGTGGGACAGGGGGCTGGCGAGCAGTACTTC. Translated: CSARDVGQGAGEQYF.

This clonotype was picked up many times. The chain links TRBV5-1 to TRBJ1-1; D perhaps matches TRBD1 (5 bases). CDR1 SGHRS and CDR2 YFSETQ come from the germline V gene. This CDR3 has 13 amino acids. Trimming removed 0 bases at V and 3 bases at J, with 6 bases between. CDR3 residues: CASSLAGHTEAFF. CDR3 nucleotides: TGCGCCAGCAGCTTGGCGGGACACACTGAAGCTTTCTTT. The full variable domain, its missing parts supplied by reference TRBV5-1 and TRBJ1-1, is KAGVTQTPRYLIKTRGQQVTLSCSPISGHRSVSWYQQTPGQGLQFLFEYFSETQRNKGNFPGRFSGRQFSNSRSEMNVSTLELGDSALYLCASSLAGHTEAFFGQGTRLTVV.

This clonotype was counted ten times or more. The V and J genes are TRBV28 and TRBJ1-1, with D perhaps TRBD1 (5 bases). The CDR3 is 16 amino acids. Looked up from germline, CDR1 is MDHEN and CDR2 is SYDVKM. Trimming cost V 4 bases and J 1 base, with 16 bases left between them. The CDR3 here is CASSSDLLQENTEAFF. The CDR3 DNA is TGTGCCAGCAGTTCGGACTTGTTACAGGAGAACACTGAAGCTTTCTTT.

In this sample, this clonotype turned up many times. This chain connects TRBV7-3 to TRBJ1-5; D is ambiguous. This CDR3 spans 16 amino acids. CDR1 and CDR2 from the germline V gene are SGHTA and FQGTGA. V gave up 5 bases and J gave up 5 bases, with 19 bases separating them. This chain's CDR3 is CASSPPGLGGDQPQHF. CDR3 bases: TGTGCCAGCAGCCCCCCTGGACTGGGTGGGGATCAGCCCCAGCATTTT.

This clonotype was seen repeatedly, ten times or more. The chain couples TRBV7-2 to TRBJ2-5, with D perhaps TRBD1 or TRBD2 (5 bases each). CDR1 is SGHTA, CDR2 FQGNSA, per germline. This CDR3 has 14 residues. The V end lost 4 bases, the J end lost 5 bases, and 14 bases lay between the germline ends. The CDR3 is CASSSKLGTETQYF. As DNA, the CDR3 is TGTGCCAGCAGCTCCAAGCTCGGGACGGAGACCCAGTACTTC.

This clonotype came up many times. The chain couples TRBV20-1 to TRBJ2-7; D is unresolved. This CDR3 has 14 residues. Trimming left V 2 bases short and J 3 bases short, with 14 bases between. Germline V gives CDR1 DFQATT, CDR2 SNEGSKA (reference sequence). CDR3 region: CSARPTRTDYEQYF. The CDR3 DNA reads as TGCAGTGCTAGACCCACCAGGACCGACTACGAGCAGTACTTC.

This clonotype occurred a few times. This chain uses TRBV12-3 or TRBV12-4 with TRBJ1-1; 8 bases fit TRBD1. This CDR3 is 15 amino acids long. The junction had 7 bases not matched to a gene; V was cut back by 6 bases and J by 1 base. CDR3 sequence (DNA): TGTGCCAGCAGCCGACTTGGGACAGGGAACACTGAAGCTTTCTTT. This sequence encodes CASSRLGTGNTEAFF.

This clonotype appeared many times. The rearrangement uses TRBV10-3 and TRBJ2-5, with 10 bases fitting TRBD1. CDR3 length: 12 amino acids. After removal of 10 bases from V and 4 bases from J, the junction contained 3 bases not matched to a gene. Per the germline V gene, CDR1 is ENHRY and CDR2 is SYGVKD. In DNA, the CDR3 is TGTGCCACCGGACAGGGGGGAGAGACCCAGTACTTC. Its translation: CATGQGGETQYF.

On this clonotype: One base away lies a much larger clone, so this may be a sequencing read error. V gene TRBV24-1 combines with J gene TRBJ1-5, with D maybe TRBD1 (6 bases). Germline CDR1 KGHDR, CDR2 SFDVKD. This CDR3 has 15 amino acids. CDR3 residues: CVTSDSTGPAMPQHF. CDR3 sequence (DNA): TGTGTCACCAGTGACTCGACAGGCCCTGCGATGCCCCAGCATTTT.

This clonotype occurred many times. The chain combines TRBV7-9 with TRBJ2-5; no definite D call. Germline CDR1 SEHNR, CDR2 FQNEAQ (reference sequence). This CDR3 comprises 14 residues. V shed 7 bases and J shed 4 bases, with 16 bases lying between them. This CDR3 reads CASTLPGMRETQYF. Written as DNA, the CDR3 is TGTGCCAGCACCCTCCCCGGTATGCGAGAGACCCAGTACTTC. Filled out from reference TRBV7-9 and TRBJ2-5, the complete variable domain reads DTGVSQNPRHKITKRGQNVTFRCDPISEHNRLYWYRQTLGQGPEFLTYFQNEAQLEKSRLLSDRFSAERPKGSFSTLEIQRTEQGDSAMYLCASTLPGMRETQYFGPGTRLLVL.